Presented here are 21 T cell receptor beta chains from one specimen sequenced in a study of T-cell memory formation after mild COVID-19. TCRdb re-called the 5' RACE reads through MiXCR, storing one row per CDR3 protein. The sample contains about 360,000 distinct CDR3 sequences, 13% of which appear only once. Sequenced input: PBMCs or a T cell subset sorted from them (not recorded which). The receptors were gathered from a man aged 18 to 30 who had mild COVID-19 (a few samples of this study predate the infection). Cell type and time point are not known.

The chain has TRBV12-3 or TRBV12-4 and TRBJ1-1; D not resolved. This CDR3 is built from 12 residues. The germline V and J ends were trimmed by 5 bases and 10 bases, with 14 bases remaining between them. The CDR3 sequence: CASSLHPLGAFF. The CDR3 DNA reads as TGTGCCAGCAGTCTACACCCCCTGGGAGCTTTCTTT.

This clonotype has a handful of counts. The rearrangement uses TRBV4-2 and TRBJ2-7; D may correspond to TRBD1 or TRBD2 (5 bases each). The CDR3 runs 16 residues. The germline gives CDR1 LGHNA, CDR2 YNFKEQ. The ends were cut back, 4 bases at V and 2 bases at J, with 18 bases in the middle. This CDR3 is CASSPQFRGSAYEQYF. CDR3 nucleotides: TGTGCCAGCAGCCCCCAATTCCGGGGCTCCGCCTACGAGCAGTACTTC.

This clonotype showed up just a few times. This sequence joins TRBV3-1 and TRBJ2-3; D might be TRBD2 (7 bases). Germline lookup yields CDR1 LGHDT and CDR2 YNNKEL (reference sequence). The CDR3 length is 18 residues. Trimming removed 3 bases from V and 6 bases from J, with 25 bases in between. In DNA form, the CDR3 reads TGTGCCAGCAGCCACCAAGGGGGGGGACTAAAGGAGTCGGATACGCAGTATTTT. Its protein product is CASSHQGGGLKESDTQYF.

There are a few counts of this clonotype. The chain has TRBV9 and TRBJ1-2; 9 bases fit TRBD1. The CDR3 spans 14 residues. The ends lost 4 bases at V and 4 bases at J; junction bases unmatched: 5. CDR1 is SGDLS, CDR2 YYNGEE, per germline. CDR3 loop: CASSTRDRAYGYTF. The CDR3 bases are TGTGCCAGCAGCACCCGGGACAGGGCCTATGGCTACACCTTC.

This clonotype was counted between two and nine times. The CDR3 region has the DNA TGTGCCATAGGACTCCGCCAAGAGACCCAGTACTTC. Encoded protein: CAIGLRQETQYF. The chain couples TRBV6-2 or TRBV6-3 to TRBJ2-5; possible D gene TRBD2, 5 bases. The germline gives CDR1 MNHEY, CDR2 SVGEGT. Trimming left V 10 bases short and J 1 base short, with 10 bases between. This CDR3 has 12 amino acids.

This clonotype occurred a few times. The genes are TRBV6-5 and TRBJ1-6, with 9 bases fitting TRBD1. Per the germline V gene, CDR1 is MNHEY and CDR2 is SVGAGI. Trimming at V came to 6 bases and at J to 8 bases, leaving 8 bases not matched to a gene. The CDR3 covers 15 residues. This chain's CDR3 is CASRLRDREDSPLHF. The CDR3 DNA is TGTGCCAGCAGACTCCGGGACAGGGAAGATTCACCCCTCCACTTT.

This clonotype was seen more than once but under ten times. The rearrangement joins TRBV6-5 to TRBJ1-2; 9 positions match TRBD1. The CDR3 is made up of 14 amino acids. Germline V gene lookup returns CDR1 MNHEY and CDR2 SVGAGI. With 5 bases clipped from V and 7 bases from J, the junction kept 8 bases outside the gene matches. CDR3 nucleotides: TGTGCCAGCAGTCCACGACAGGGGGTGACTGGCTACACCTTC. Translating it yields CASSPRQGVTGYTF.

The sample holds a few counts of this clonotype. V is TRBV2 and J is TRBJ1-5; D possibly corresponds to TRBD1 (5 bases). Germline V CDR1 and CDR2: SNHLY, FYNNEI. V was cut by 6 bases and J by 7 bases, with 19 bases left in between. The CDR3 contains 15 residues. The CDR3, as DNA: TGTGCCAGCAGCCTGGCTAGGCGGTCAGGGCAGCCCCAGCATTTT. Translation: CASSLARRSGQPQHF.

This clonotype was counted only a few times. The chain recombines TRBV7-3 with TRBJ1-2; D remains ambiguous. CDR3 length: 15 amino acids. Germline CDR1 SGHTA, CDR2 FQGTGA. Trimming stripped 5 bases from V and 5 bases from J, with 18 bases between. CDR3 amino acids: CASSPSSTSTYGYTF. CDR3 nucleotides: TGTGCCAGCAGCCCCTCCTCGACCTCAACTTATGGCTACACCTTC.

The gene calls are TRBV6-1 and TRBJ1-2; TRBD1 agrees at 9 bases. The CDR3 length is 15 residues. Germline loops: CDR1 MNHNS, CDR2 SASEGT. The junction had 1 base not matched to a gene; V was cut back by 2 bases and J by 0 bases. CDR3 in amino acids: CASSERDRANYGYTF. The CDR3 DNA sequence: TGTGCCAGCAGTGAAAGGGACAGGGCTAACTATGGCTACACCTTC.

This clonotype turned up a few times. The V and J genes are TRBV27 and TRBJ1-1, with TRBD1 identical over 11 bases. Looked up from germline, CDR1 is MNHEY and CDR2 is SMNVEV (reference sequence). Trimming cost V 5 bases and J 10 bases; bases outside gene matches: 15. This CDR3 is built from 16 residues. The CDR3 sequence: CASSPGSGTGGRPAFF. The CDR3 DNA reads as TGTGCCAGCAGTCCTGGGTCCGGGACAGGGGGGAGACCAGCTTTCTTT.

The chain is built from TRBV20-1 and TRBJ1-5; 9 bases agree with TRBD1. V lost 0 bases, J lost 11 bases, and 2 bases stayed unmatched. Germline V gives CDR1 DFQATT, CDR2 SNEGSKA (reference sequence). The CDR3 has 12 amino acids. CDR3 coding DNA: TGCAGTGCTAGAGATGACAGGGGGACCCAGCATTTT. Translating it yields CSARDDRGTQHF.

This clonotype was counted only a few times. This sequence joins TRBV12-3 or TRBV12-4 and TRBJ1-5; maybe TRBD1 (5 bases). This CDR3 region has 14 residues. V was trimmed by 6 bases and J by 1 base, leaving 10 bases between them. The CDR3 region is CASRLGTSNQPQHF. In nucleotides, the CDR3 is TGTGCCAGCAGACTCGGGACCAGCAATCAGCCCCAGCATTTT.

There are a few counts of this clonotype. This chain uses TRBV12-3 or TRBV12-4 with TRBJ2-5; TRBD1 agrees at 8 bases. The CDR3 runs to 16 residues. With V trimmed by 0 bases and J by 5 bases, 8 bases remained unmatched. CDR3 bases: TGTGCCAGCAGTTTAGCGGGGACAGGCCCGGGTGAGACCCAGTACTTC. It codes for CASSLAGTGPGETQYF.

Only a few counts were recorded for this clonotype. This sequence joins TRBV7-9 and TRBJ1-5, with 7 bases matching TRBD1. V was clipped by 5 bases and J by 3 bases; unmatched bases: 4. Germline values: CDR1 SEHNR, CDR2 FQNEAQ (reference sequence). The CDR3 extends over 14 amino acids. Written as DNA, the CDR3 is TGTGCCAGCAGCCCAGGGGGTCACAATCAGCCCCAGCATTTT. This sequence encodes CASSPGGHNQPQHF.

This clonotype came up a few times. The gene calls are TRBV9 and TRBJ2-5; 10 bases match TRBD1. This CDR3 region has 16 residues. The ends lost 4 bases at V and 5 bases at J; junction bases unmatched: 11. Germline V gene lookup returns CDR1 SGDLS and CDR2 YYNGEE. In DNA, the CDR3 is TGTGCCAGCAGCTCGACAGGGGGCCAAGTTCGGGAGACCCAGTACTTC. Protein product: CASSSTGGQVRETQYF.

The table lists this clonotype with a count of one. This chain uses TRBV7-6 with TRBJ2-3, with 7 positions matching TRBD2. This CDR3 comprises 15 residues. Germline CDR1 is SGHVS and CDR2 is FNYEAQ. V lost 2 bases to trimming and J lost 8 bases; unmatched junction nucleotides: 10. The CDR3 coding sequence is TGTGCCAGCAGCTTAAACGACGGGAGGTATTTTACGCAGTATTTT. Translating gives CASSLNDGRYFTQYF.

This clonotype turned up a few times. The chain links TRBV9 to TRBJ2-7; D is possibly TRBD1 (5 bases). Germline lookup yields CDR1 SGDLS and CDR2 YYNGEE. Trimming cost V 3 bases and J 6 bases, with 13 bases left between them. This CDR3 contains 13 residues. The CDR3 DNA sequence: TGTGCCAGCAGCGGGGGCGACGTATCCGAGCAGTACTTC. It is translated as CASSGGDVSEQYF. The full variable domain, rest sourced from reference TRBV9 and TRBJ2-7, is DSGVTQTPKHLITATGQRVTLRCSPRSGDLSVYWYQQSLDQGLQFLIQYYNGEERAKGNILERFSAQQFPDLHSELNLSSLELGDSALYFCASSGGDVSEQYFGPGTRLTVT.

The chain joins TRBV20-1 to TRBJ2-5, with 9 bases matching TRBD2. V was clipped by 6 bases and J by 5 bases; unmatched bases: 13. CDR1 is DFQATT and CDR2 is SNEGSKA in the germline V gene (reference sequence). The CDR3 runs to 15 residues. The CDR3 region is CSAPPASGAWETQYF. CDR3 nucleotides: TGCAGTGCCCCCCCAGCTAGCGGGGCCTGGGAGACCCAGTACTTC.

About this clonotype: Relative to the germline gene, one junction end is altered; a read error may explain this. This sequence joins TRBV14 and TRBJ2-1, with unresolved D. Germline CDR1 reads SGHDN; CDR2 reads FVKESK. CDR3 size: 11 residues. CDR3 sequence (DNA): TGTGCCAGCAGCCATCACCAGAATGAGCAGTTC. Translated, it gives CASSHHQNEQF.

The chain carries TRBV9 and TRBJ2-5; 9 bases are a match to TRBD2. The V gene's germline CDR1 is SGDLS and CDR2 YYNGEE. Trimming took 0 bases from V and 5 from J; bases not matched to a gene: 5. The CDR3 is 15 residues long. The CDR3 region is CASSVAAGGYETQYF. CDR3 nucleotides: TGTGCCAGCAGCGTAGCGGCGGGGGGGTACGAGACCCAGTACTTC.